A single sample gave rise to the 14 T cell receptor beta chains below, sequenced in a study of blood T cell repertoires in COVID-19. Sequenced by immunoSEQ multiplex PCR; TCRdb stores in-frame clones only, minus some. The sample lists 40,000 to 55,000 clones; about 85% were seen once. Sequencing was carried out using peripheral blood. These receptors were taken from a woman of 80 years or more with acute or convalescent COVID-19.

The V call is TRBV7-9, the J call TRBJ2-3, with TRBD2 matching 7 bases. There are 14 residues in the CDR3. V lost 4 bases and J lost 6; bases outside the gene matches: 7. CDR1 SEHNR and CDR2 FQNEAQ come from the germline V gene (reference sequence). This chain's CDR3 is CASSSGLEGDTQYF. CDR3 DNA: TGTGCCAGCAGCTCTGGACTAGAAGGCGATACGCAGTATTTT.

The chain has TRBV7-9 and TRBJ1-1; 9 bases line up with TRBD1. The CDR3 runs to 14 residues. CDR1 and CDR2 from the germline V gene are SEHNR and FQNEAQ (reference sequence). J gave up 5 bases and V 5 bases, and 6 bases lay outside the gene matches. For the CDR3, the DNA is TGTGCCAGCAGCACCGGGACAGGGAAGACTGAAGCTTTCTTT. Its protein is CASSTGTGKTEAFF.

The gene calls are TRBV7-9 and TRBJ2-3; 7 nucleotides align to TRBD2. J gave up 0 bases and V 4 bases, and 10 bases lay outside the gene matches. In germline, CDR1 is SEHNR, CDR2 FQNEAQ (reference sequence). The CDR3 loop spans 17 amino acids. CDR3 sequence (DNA): TGTGCCAGCAGCTCGATCCTTCTAGCGGCTAGCACAGATACGCAGTATTTT. This sequence encodes CASSSILLAASTDTQYF.

The genes are TRBV5-1 and TRBJ2-1, with 8 bases that match TRBD2. With 4 bases clipped from V and 8 bases from J, the junction kept 8 bases outside the gene matches. CDR1 and CDR2 from the germline V gene are SGHRS and YFSETQ. The length of the CDR3 is 14 residues. CDR3 in amino acids: CASSPQSGGHEQFF. Written as DNA, the CDR3 is TGCGCCAGCAGCCCACAATCGGGGGGGCATGAGCAGTTCTTC. The full variable domain, completed using reference TRBV5-1 and TRBJ2-1, is KAGVTQTPRYLIKTRGQQVTLSCSPISGHRSVSWYQQTPGQGLQFLFEYFSETQRNKGNFPGRFSGRQFSNSRSEMNVSTLELGDSALYLCASSPQSGGHEQFFGPGTRLTVL.

The CDR3 sequence is CASSHRTSVVYEQFF. CDR3 nucleotide sequence: TGTGCCAGCAGCCATAGGACTAGCGTTGTATATGAGCAGTTCTTC. The chain carries TRBV5-4 and TRBJ2-1, with 9 nucleotides matching TRBD2. This CDR3 is 15 amino acids long. The germline CDR1 and CDR2 sequences are SGHNT and YYREEE (reference sequence). Germline trimming cut 4 bases from V and 8 bases from J; bases unmatched to any gene: 10.

CDR3 region: CASTWGRGQAFF. The CDR3 DNA reads as TGTGCCAGCACCTGGGGGAGGGGACAAGCTTTCTTT. The V gene is TRBV28, the J gene TRBJ1-1; weak D call: TRBD1 (5 bases). The CDR3 is made up of 12 amino acids. Between the trimmed V and J ends, which lost 7 bases and 9 bases, there was a span of 15 bases. From germline, CDR1 is MDHEN and CDR2 SYDVKM.

J is TRBJ2-1 and V is TRBV5-8; 7 nucleotides match TRBD2. V trimming: 0 bases; J trimming: 0 bases; junction bases outside the gene matches: 6. The CDR3 runs 17 residues. From germline, CDR1 is SGHTS and CDR2 YDEGEE. The CDR3 is CASSLAGSGRSYNEQFF. CDR3 in DNA: TGTGCCAGCAGCTTGGCCGGTAGCGGGCGCTCCTACAATGAGCAGTTCTTC.

The CDR3 DNA reads TGTGCCAGCTCAGCTAGCGGTGCCTACGAGCAGTACTTC. Its translation is CASSASGAYEQYF. The chain carries TRBV18 and TRBJ2-7, with TRBD2 matching 7 bases. The germline V gene has CDR1 KGHSH and CDR2 LQKENI. This CDR3 contains 13 residues. The V and J ends lost 5 bases and 2 bases, in that order; junction bases with no gene match: 3.

The genes are TRBV10-3 and TRBJ2-1, with D perhaps matching TRBD2 (5 bases). Germline values: CDR1 ENHRY, CDR2 SYGVKD. The V end lost 3 bases, the J end lost 1 base, and 13 bases lay between the germline ends. This CDR3 is built from 16 residues. The chain's CDR3 is CAISDGEDPSYNEQFF. DNA of the CDR3: TGTGCCATCAGTGACGGGGAAGACCCTTCCTACAATGAGCAGTTCTTC.

The chain is built from TRBV7-9 and TRBJ1-4; 8 nucleotides match TRBD1. Unmatched junction bases numbered 5, after V lost 5 bases and J lost 3 bases. The CDR3 is 15 residues long. The germline V gene encodes CDR1 SEHNR and CDR2 FQNEAQ (reference sequence). CDR3 in DNA: TGTGCCAGCAGCACCTGGACAGGGTCTAATGAAAAACTGTTTTTT. Protein sequence: CASSTWTGSNEKLFF.

This chain links TRBV18 with TRBJ2-4, with 7 bases lining up with TRBD1. Germline trimming cut 4 bases from V and 4 bases from J; bases unmatched to any gene: 7. The CDR3 contains 15 residues. Germline lookup yields CDR1 KGHSH and CDR2 LQKENI. The CDR3 region is CASSQRQGEKNIQYF. DNA of the CDR3: TGTGCCAGCTCACAACGACAGGGCGAAAAAAACATTCAGTACTTC.

The chain uses TRBV3-1 (or the pseudogene TRBV3-2) and TRBJ1-2, with D perhaps TRBD1 (5 bases). V gave up 3 bases and J gave up 2 bases, with 10 bases separating them. The V gene's germline CDR1 is LGHDT and CDR2 YNNKEL (reference sequence). CDR3 length equals 14 residues. The CDR3 region is CASSHQGTNYGYTF. The CDR3 DNA follows: TGTGCCAGCAGCCACCAGGGTACCAACTATGGCTACACCTTC.

J is TRBJ2-7 and V is TRBV6-5; perhaps TRBD2 as D (5 bases). V was clipped by 2 bases and J by 2 bases, with 13 bases between them. The CDR3 has 15 residues. Germline values: CDR1 MNHEY, CDR2 SVGAGI. This CDR3 reads CASSYRPGMTYEQYF. The CDR3 DNA sequence: TGTGCCAGCAGTTACCGACCCGGGATGACCTACGAGCAGTACTTC.

The chain links TRBV19 to TRBJ2-1, with 11 bases matching TRBD2. Per the germline V gene, CDR1 is LNHDA and CDR2 is SQIVND (reference sequence). The junction had 11 bases not matched to a gene; V was cut back by 3 bases and J by 7 bases. This CDR3 contains 17 residues. The CDR3 protein is CASSIGWTSGLPNEQFF. CDR3 sequence (DNA): TGTGCCAGTAGTATCGGATGGACTAGCGGGTTGCCGAATGAGCAGTTCTTC.